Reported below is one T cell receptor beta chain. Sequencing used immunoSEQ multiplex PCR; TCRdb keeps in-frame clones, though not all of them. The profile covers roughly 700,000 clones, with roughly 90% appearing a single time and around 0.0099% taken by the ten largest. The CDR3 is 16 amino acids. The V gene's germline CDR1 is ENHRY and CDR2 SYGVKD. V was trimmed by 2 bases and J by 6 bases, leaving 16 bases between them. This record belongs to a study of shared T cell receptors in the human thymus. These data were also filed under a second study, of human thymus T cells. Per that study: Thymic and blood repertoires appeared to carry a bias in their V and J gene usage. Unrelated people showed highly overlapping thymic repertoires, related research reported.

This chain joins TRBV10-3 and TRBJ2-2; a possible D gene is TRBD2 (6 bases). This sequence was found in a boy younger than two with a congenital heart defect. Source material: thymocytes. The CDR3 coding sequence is TGTGCCATCAGTGAGGGAGCGGGTCCTGGGGCCGGGGAGCTGTTTTTT. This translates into CAISEGAGPGAGELFF.